This TCR beta chain was captured by sequencing in a study of blood T cell repertoires in COVID-19. Libraries were prepared by immunoSEQ multiplex PCR; TCRdb keeps only in-frame clonotypes and omits some of them. The table records roughly 230,000 clones, 82% of them present only once. Clinical histories supplied by participants themselves formed the basis of cohort assignment. V was clipped by 5 bases and J by 1 base, with 14 bases between them. The V gene's germline CDR1 is SEHNR and CDR2 FQNEAQ (reference sequence). CDR3 size: 15 residues. This receptor was obtained from a woman in her fifties or sixties who had recovered from COVID-19. The sample was PBMCs or T cells enriched from blood (not recorded which). V is TRBV7-9 and J is TRBJ1-1; D is perhaps TRBD1 (6 bases). This CDR3 is CASSLRDTSNTEAFF. CDR3 nucleotide sequence: TGTGCCAGCAGCCTCCGGGACACCTCGAACACTGAAGCTTTCTTT.